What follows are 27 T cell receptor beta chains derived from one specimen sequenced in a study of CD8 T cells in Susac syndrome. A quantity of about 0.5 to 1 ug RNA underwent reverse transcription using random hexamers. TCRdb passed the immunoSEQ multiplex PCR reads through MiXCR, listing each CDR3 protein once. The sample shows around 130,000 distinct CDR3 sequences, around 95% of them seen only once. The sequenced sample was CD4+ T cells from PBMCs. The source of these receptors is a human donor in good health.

CDR3 residues: CSATLHGGGTEAFF. For the CDR3, the DNA is TGCAGTGCTACCTTACACGGGGGCGGGACTGAAGCTTTCTTT. This chain uses TRBV20-1 with TRBJ1-1, with D perhaps matching TRBD1 (6 bases). Germline V gene sequence: CDR1 DFQATT, CDR2 SNEGSKA (reference sequence). This CDR3 comprises 14 residues. V lost 4 bases and J 5 bases, leaving 17 bases between the germline ends.

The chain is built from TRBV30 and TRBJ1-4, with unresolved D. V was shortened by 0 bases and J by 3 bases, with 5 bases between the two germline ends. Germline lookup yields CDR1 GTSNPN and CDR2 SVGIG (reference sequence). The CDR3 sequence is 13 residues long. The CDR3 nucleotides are TGTGCCTGGAGTGTCCGGCCTAATGAAAAACTGTTTTTT. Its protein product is CAWSVRPNEKLFF.

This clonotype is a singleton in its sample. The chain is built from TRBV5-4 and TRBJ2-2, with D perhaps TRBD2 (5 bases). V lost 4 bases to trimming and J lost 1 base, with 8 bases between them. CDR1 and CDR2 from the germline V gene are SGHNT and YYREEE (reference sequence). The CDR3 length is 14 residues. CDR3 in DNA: TGTGCCAGCAGCAGAGAGGGGAACACCGGGGAGCTGTTTTTT. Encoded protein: CASSREGNTGELFF.

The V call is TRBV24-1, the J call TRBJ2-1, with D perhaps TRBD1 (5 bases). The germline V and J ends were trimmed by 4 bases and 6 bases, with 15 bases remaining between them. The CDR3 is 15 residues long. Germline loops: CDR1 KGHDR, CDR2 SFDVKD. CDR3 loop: CATSDPGPRGNEQFF. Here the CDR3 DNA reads TGTGCCACCAGTGACCCAGGTCCTAGGGGCAATGAGCAGTTCTTC.

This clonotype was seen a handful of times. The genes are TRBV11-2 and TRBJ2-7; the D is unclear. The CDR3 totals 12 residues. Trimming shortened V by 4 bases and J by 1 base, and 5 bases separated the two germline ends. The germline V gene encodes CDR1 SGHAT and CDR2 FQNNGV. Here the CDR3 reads CASSSSSYEQYF. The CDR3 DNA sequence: TGTGCCAGCAGCTCCAGTTCCTACGAGCAGTACTTC. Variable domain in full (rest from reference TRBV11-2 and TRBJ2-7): EAGVAQSPRYKIIEKRQSVAFWCNPISGHATLYWYQQILGQGPKLLIQFQNNGVVDDSQLPKDRFSAERLKGVDSTLKIQPAKLEDSAVYLCASSSSSYEQYFGPGTRLTVT.

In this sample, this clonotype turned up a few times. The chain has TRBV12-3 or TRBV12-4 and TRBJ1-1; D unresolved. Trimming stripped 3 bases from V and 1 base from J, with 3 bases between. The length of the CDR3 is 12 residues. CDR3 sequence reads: CASSLGNTEAFF. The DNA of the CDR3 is TGTGCCAGCAGTTTGGGGAACACTGAAGCTTTCTTT.

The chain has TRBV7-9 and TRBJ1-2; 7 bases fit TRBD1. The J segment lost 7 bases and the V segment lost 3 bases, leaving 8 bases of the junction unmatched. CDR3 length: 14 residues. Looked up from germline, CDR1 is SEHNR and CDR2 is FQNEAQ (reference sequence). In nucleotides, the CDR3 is TGTGCCAGCAGCTTGCCCGACAGGGCGGGTGGCTACACCTTC. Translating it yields CASSLPDRAGGYTF.

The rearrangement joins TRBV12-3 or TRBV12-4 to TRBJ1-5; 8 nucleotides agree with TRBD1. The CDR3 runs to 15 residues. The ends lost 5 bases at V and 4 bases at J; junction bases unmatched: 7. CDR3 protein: CASSSGTGENQPQHF. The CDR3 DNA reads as TGTGCCAGCAGTAGCGGGACAGGAGAGAATCAGCCCCAGCATTTT.

The CDR3 DNA sequence: TGTGCCAGCATGACAGGGAACTATGGCTACACCTTC. Its translation is CASMTGNYGYTF. The V call is TRBV25-1, the J call TRBJ1-2; 7 nucleotides agree with TRBD1. Unmatched junction bases numbered 1, after V lost 7 bases and J lost 2 bases. CDR1 and CDR2 from the germline V gene are MGHDK and SYGVNS. The length of the CDR3 is 12 residues.

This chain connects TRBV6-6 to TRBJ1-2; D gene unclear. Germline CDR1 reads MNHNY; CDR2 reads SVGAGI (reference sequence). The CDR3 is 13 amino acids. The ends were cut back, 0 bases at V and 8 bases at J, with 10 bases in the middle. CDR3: CASSYSNPGGYTF. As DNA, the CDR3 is TGTGCCAGCAGTTACTCTAACCCCGGAGGCTACACCTTC.

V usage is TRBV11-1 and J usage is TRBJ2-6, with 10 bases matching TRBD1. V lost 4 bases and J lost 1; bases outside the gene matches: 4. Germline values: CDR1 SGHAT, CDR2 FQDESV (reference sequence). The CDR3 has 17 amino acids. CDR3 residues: CASSSGQGQSGANVLTF. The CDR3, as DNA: TGTGCCAGCAGCTCGGGACAGGGGCAGTCTGGGGCCAACGTCCTGACTTTC.

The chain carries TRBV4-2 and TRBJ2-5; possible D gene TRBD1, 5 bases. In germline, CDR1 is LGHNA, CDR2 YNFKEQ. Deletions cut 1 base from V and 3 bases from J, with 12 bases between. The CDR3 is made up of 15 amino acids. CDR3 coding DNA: TGTGCCAGCAGCCAAGTTCTAGGGGTCGAAGAGACCCAGTACTTC. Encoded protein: CASSQVLGVEETQYF.

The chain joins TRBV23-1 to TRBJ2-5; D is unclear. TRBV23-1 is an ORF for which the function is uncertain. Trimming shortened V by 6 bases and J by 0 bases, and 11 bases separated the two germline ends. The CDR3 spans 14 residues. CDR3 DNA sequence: TGCGCCAGCAGCCAGTCCTCGGACCAAGAGACCCAGTACTTC. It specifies CASSQSSDQETQYF.

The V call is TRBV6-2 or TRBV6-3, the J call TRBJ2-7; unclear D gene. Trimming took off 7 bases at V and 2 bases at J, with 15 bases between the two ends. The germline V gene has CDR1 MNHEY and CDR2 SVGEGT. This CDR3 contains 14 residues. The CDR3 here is CASTFTAIPYEQYF. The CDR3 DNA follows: TGTGCCAGCACCTTTACAGCAATCCCCTACGAGCAGTACTTC.

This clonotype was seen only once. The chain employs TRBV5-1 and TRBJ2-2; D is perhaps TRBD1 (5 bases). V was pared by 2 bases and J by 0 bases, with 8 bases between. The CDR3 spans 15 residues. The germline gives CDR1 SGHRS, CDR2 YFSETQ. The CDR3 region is CASSFQGSNTGELFF. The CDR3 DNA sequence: TGCGCCAGCAGCTTCCAGGGATCGAACACCGGGGAGCTGTTTTTT.

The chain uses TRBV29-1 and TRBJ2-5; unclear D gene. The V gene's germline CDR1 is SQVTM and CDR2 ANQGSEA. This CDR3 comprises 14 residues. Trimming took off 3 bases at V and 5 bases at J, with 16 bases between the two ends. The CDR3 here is CSVDLRVSGETQYF. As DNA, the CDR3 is TGCAGCGTTGATCTCCGCGTGAGTGGGGAGACCCAGTACTTC.

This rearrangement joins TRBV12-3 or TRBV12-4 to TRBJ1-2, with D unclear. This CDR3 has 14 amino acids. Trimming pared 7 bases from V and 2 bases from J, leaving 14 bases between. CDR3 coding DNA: TGTGCCAGCACCCACTTTAGGCTAAACTATGGCTACACCTTC. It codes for CASTHFRLNYGYTF.

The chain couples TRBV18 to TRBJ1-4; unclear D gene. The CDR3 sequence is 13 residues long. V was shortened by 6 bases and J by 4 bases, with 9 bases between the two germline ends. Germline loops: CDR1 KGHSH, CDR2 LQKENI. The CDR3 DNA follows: TGTGCCAGCTCCGCGGACCTTAATGAAAAACTGTTTTTT. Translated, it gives CASSADLNEKLFF. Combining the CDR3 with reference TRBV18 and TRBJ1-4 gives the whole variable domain NAGVMQNPRHLVRRRGQEARLRCSPMKGHSHVYWYRQLPEEGLKFMVYLQKENIIDESGMPKERFSAEFPKEGPSILRIQQVVRGDSAAYFCASSADLNEKLFFGSGTQLSVL.

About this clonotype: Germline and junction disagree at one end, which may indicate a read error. CDR3 DNA sequence: TGTGCCAGCAGCCAAGGAGGGACAGGTCCCGACTTC. It is translated as CASSQGGTGPDF. This chain links TRBV3-1 with TRBJ2-7, with TRBD1 matching over 8 bases. Germline values: CDR1 LGHDT, CDR2 YNNKEL (reference sequence). The CDR3 runs 12 residues.

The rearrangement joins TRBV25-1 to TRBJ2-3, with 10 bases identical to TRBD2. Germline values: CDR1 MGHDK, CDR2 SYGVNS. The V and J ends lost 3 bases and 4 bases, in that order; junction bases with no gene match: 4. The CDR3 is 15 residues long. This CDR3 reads CASSEASGRPDTQYF. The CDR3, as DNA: TGTGCCAGCAGTGAGGCTAGCGGGAGACCAGATACGCAGTATTTT.

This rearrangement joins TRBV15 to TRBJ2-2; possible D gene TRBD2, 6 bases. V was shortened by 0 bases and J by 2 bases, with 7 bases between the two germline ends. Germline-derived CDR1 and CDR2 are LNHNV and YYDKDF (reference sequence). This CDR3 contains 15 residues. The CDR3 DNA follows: TGTGCCACCAGCAGAGACGGGAGTAACACCGGGGAGCTGTTTTTT. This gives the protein CATSRDGSNTGELFF.

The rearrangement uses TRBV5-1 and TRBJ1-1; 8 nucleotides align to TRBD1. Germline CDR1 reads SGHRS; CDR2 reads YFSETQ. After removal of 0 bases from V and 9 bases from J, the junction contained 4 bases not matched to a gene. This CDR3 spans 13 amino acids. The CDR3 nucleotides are TGCGCCAGCAGCTTGGATGGACAGGGTAAAGCTTTCTTT. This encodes CASSLDGQGKAFF.

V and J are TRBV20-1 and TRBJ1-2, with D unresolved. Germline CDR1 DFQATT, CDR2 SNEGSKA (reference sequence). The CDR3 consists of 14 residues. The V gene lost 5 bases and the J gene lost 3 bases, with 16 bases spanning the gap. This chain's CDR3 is CSAYTPGRHYGYTF. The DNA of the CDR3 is TGCAGTGCTTATACCCCCGGACGGCACTATGGCTACACCTTC.

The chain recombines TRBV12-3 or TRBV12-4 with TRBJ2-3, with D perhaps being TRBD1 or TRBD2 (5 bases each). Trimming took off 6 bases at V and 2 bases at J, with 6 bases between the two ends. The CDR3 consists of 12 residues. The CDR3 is CASSGTTDTQYF. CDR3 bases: TGTGCCAGCAGCGGGACCACAGATACGCAGTATTTT.

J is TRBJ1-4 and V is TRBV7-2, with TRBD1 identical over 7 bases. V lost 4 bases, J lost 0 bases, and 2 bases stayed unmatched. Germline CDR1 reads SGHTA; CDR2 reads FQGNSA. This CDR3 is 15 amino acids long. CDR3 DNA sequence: TGTGCCAGCAGCTCCACAGGGGCAACTAATGAAAAACTGTTTTTT. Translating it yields CASSSTGATNEKLFF.

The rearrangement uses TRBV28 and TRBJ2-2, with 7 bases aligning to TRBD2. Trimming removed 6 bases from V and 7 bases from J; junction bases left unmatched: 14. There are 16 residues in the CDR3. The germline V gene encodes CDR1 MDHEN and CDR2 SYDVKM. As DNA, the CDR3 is TGTGCCAGCAGGATCACAGGAGGGCCGGGAGGCGGGGAGCTGTTTTTT. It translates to CASRITGGPGGGELFF.

The CDR3 DNA is TGTGCCAGCAGTCTCAACCTAGCGGGAGAGGGGTATGAGCAGTTCTTC. Translation: CASSLNLAGEGYEQFF. V is TRBV12-3 or TRBV12-4 and J is TRBJ2-1, with TRBD2 matching 10 bases. Germline trimming cut 5 bases from V and 8 bases from J; bases unmatched to any gene: 12. The CDR3 sequence is 16 residues long.